The present T cell receptor beta chain was sequenced within a study of T cells in Graves' hyperthyroidism and ophthalmopathy. This clonotype was detected only a few times. With V trimmed by 1 base and J by 7 bases, 7 bases remained unmatched. The V gene's germline CDR1 is SEHNR and CDR2 FQNEAQ (reference sequence). CDR3 length equals 16 residues. RNA transcripts yielded amplified TCR beta CDR3 regions. TCR CDR3 underwent first-round RT-PCR with the HTBI primer set. TCRdb reanalysed the multiplex PCR reads using MiXCR and keeps one entry per CDR3 protein. The sample includes more than 500,000 distinct CDR3 sequences, 15% to 20% of them seen just once.

The sequenced sample consisted of blood. V gene TRBV7-9 combines with J gene TRBJ2-3; 11 nucleotides agree with TRBD1. This TCR came from a woman aged 30 to 39 with Graves' ophthalmopathy. CDR3: CASSLGGQGAQNTQYF. In DNA form, the CDR3 reads TGTGCCAGCAGCTTAGGCGGACAGGGGGCGCAAAATACGCAGTATTTT.